This TCR beta chain derives from a study of monozygotic twins with inflammatory bowel disease. The CDR3 loop spans 17 amino acids. CDR1 and CDR2 (germline): DFQATT, SNEGSKA (reference sequence). UMIs were attached via template switching, each with a 6-nucleotide sample barcode. No DNA is given; TCRdb re-called the 5' RACE reads and lists each CDR3 protein once. This table lists more than 350,000 distinct CDR3 sequences. Sequencing was done on a sample of blood. This sequence joins TRBV20-1 and TRBJ2-1; without DNA, the TCRdb call of TRBD2 cannot be checked. The TCR originated in a human donor with ulcerative colitis or Crohn's disease, or a healthy co-twin of an affected twin (not recorded which). CDR3 residues: CSARGLAGGSSYNEQFF.